This T cell receptor beta chain appears in the sequencing data of a study of blood T cell repertoires in COVID-19. V shed 6 bases and J 6 bases; nucleotides not matched to a gene: 10. There are 14 residues in the CDR3. Germline lookup yields CDR1 LGHNA and CDR2 YSLEER. Assay used: immunoSEQ multiplex PCR; TCRdb lists only in-frame clones, some missing. The sample has about 200,000 clones, about 86% seen once. Participants reported their clinical history, and cohort assignment relied on those reports. This chain links TRBV4-3 with TRBJ1-2; 7 nucleotides agree with TRBD1. The clonotype was recovered from a woman between 40 and 50 years old with acute COVID-19. The sequenced sample consisted of PBMCs or T cells enriched from blood (not recorded which). CDR3 sequence: CASSLYRGDDGYTF. The CDR3 DNA follows: TGCGCCAGCAGTCTCTACAGGGGAGACGATGGCTACACCTTC.